A selection of T cell receptor beta chains follows, all from one sample in a study of cytomegalovirus exposure and HLA in healthy donors. The data were produced by immunoSEQ multiplex PCR, yet TCRdb's version contains in-frame clones alone and is incomplete. Counted here are some 150,000 clones, roughly 87% occurring once; the ten biggest clones make up roughly 4.5%. The sample consisted of PBMCs. The receptors were sampled from a young man in good health and CMV-seropositive. Each CDR3 is given with its conserved first and last residue. D genes are given only for firm matches. Size values are once, few and many counts, or a class for expanded clones, and some rows have none.

CDR3 length: 19
V gene: TRBV5-1
clone size: -
D gene: TRBD2
J gene: TRBJ2-2
CDR3 protein: CASSLDKGLAGVNTGELFF
CDR3 DNA: TGCGCCAGCAGCTTGGATAAGGGACTAGCGGGAGTGAACACCGGGGAGCTGTTTTTT

CDR3 length: 12
V gene: TRBV6-6
clone size: once
D gene: TRBD1
J gene: TRBJ1-5
CDR3 protein: CASGTANQPQHF
CDR3 DNA: TGTGCCAGCGGGACAGCAAATCAGCCCCAGCATTTT

CDR3 length: 15
V gene: TRBV4-1
clone size: many
D gene: TRBD2
J gene: TRBJ2-1
CDR3 protein: CASSVTSGSYNEQFF
CDR3 DNA: TGCGCCAGCAGCGTGACTAGCGGTTCCTACAATGAGCAGTTCTTC

CDR3 length: 14
V gene: TRBV6-1
clone size: -
D gene: TRBD2
J gene: TRBJ2-1
CDR3 protein: CAIAHSGRGNEQFF
CDR3 DNA: TGTGCCATCGCGCATAGCGGGAGAGGTAATGAGCAGTTCTTC

CDR3 length: 14
V gene: TRBV7-9
clone size: -
D gene: -
J gene: TRBJ1-2
CDR3 protein: CASSLEGTGGGYTF
CDR3 DNA: TGTGCCAGCAGCTTAGAAGGCACAGGTGGAGGCTACACCTTC

CDR3 length: 14
V gene: TRBV2
clone size: -
D gene: TRBD1
J gene: TRBJ2-1
CDR3 protein: CASSRQGTYNEQFF
CDR3 DNA: TGTGCCAGCAGTCGACAGGGGACCTACAATGAGCAGTTCTTC

CDR3 length: 18
V gene: TRBV7-6
clone size: -
D gene: TRBD2
J gene: TRBJ2-5
CDR3 protein: CASSLEASGGAFRETQYF
CDR3 DNA: TGTGCCAGCAGCTTAGAGGCTAGCGGGGGGGCGTTTCGGGAGACCCAGTACTTC

CDR3 length: 11
V gene: TRBV2
clone size: -
D gene: -
J gene: TRBJ2-5
CDR3 protein: CASRGVETQYF
CDR3 DNA: TGTGCCAGCAGAGGGGTTGAGACCCAGTACTTC

CDR3 length: 14
V gene: TRBV7-9
clone size: -
D gene: -
J gene: TRBJ1-6
CDR3 protein: CASSLRDGGSPLHF
CDR3 DNA: TGTGCCAGCAGCTTAAGGGACGGGGGTTCACCCCTCCACTTT

CDR3 length: 13
V gene: TRBV5-6
clone size: once
D gene: -
J gene: TRBJ2-5
CDR3 protein: CASSPLAQETQYF
CDR3 DNA: TGTGCCAGCAGCCCGCTAGCCCAAGAGACCCAGTACTTC

CDR3 length: 14
V gene: TRBV5-1
clone size: -
D gene: TRBD2
J gene: TRBJ2-1
CDR3 protein: CASSLATSVYEQFF
CDR3 DNA: TGCGCCAGCAGCTTAGCGACTAGCGTCTATGAGCAGTTCTTC

CDR3 length: 12
V gene: TRBV4-2
clone size: -
D gene: -
J gene: TRBJ1-1
CDR3 protein: CASSERDTEAFF
CDR3 DNA: TGTGCCAGCAGCGAGCGGGACACTGAAGCTTTCTTT

CDR3 length: 19
V gene: TRBV5-4
clone size: -
D gene: TRBD2
J gene: TRBJ2-2
CDR3 protein: CASSLKVLAGKTNTGELFF
CDR3 DNA: TGTGCCAGCAGCCTAAAAGTACTAGCGGGGAAAACGAACACCGGGGAGCTGTTTTTT

CDR3 length: 15
V gene: TRBV29-1
clone size: -
D gene: TRBD1
J gene: TRBJ1-2
CDR3 protein: CSVHGTDRGARGYTF
CDR3 DNA: TGCAGCGTCCATGGAACGGACAGGGGAGCTCGTGGCTACACCTTC

CDR3 length: 13
V gene: TRBV6-5
clone size: -
D gene: TRBD2
J gene: TRBJ2-1
CDR3 protein: CASSTQRGNEQFF
CDR3 DNA: TGTGCCAGCAGTACGCAGCGGGGCAATGAGCAGTTCTTC

CDR3 length: 15
V gene: TRBV5-1
clone size: -
D gene: -
J gene: TRBJ1-1
CDR3 protein: CASSLEKPGGTEAFF
CDR3 DNA: TGCGCCAGCAGCTTGGAGAAGCCGGGGGGCACTGAAGCTTTCTTT

CDR3 length: 12
V gene: TRBV6-5
clone size: -
D gene: -
J gene: TRBJ1-2
CDR3 protein: CASSNRDYGYTF
CDR3 DNA: TGTGCCAGCAGCAACAGGGATTATGGCTACACCTTC

CDR3 length: 15
V gene: TRBV25-1
clone size: -
D gene: -
J gene: TRBJ1-4
CDR3 protein: CASSPSLRGSEKLFF
CDR3 DNA: TGTGCCAGCAGCCCTTCTCTTCGGGGGAGCGAAAAACTGTTTTTT

CDR3 length: 14
V gene: TRBV15
clone size: -
D gene: TRBD2
J gene: TRBJ2-7
CDR3 protein: CATSSLAGSYEQYF
CDR3 DNA: TGTGCCACCAGCAGTCTAGCGGGGTCCTACGAGCAGTACTTC

CDR3 length: 22
V gene: TRBV4-2
clone size: -
D gene: TRBD1
J gene: TRBJ2-1
CDR3 protein: CASSQELFWGQGPTTSYNEQFF
CDR3 DNA: TGTGCCAGCAGCCAAGAATTGTTTTGGGGACAGGGCCCTACCACCTCCTACAATGAGCAGTTCTTC

CDR3 length: 16
V gene: TRBV11-2
clone size: -
D gene: TRBD1
J gene: TRBJ1-2
CDR3 protein: CASSFPPDRVIHGYTF
CDR3 DNA: TGTGCCAGCAGCTTCCCTCCGGACAGGGTAATCCATGGCTACACCTTC

CDR3 length: 14
V gene: TRBV6-1
clone size: once
D gene: -
J gene: TRBJ1-2
CDR3 protein: CASSEGRDSYGYTF
CDR3 DNA: TGTGCCAGCAGTGAGGGTCGGGACTCCTATGGCTACACCTTC

CDR3 length: 15
V gene: TRBV6-5
clone size: -
D gene: -
J gene: TRBJ1-2
CDR3 protein: CASSPDYTGIYGYTF
CDR3 DNA: TGTGCCAGCAGTCCAGACTATACAGGGATCTATGGCTACACCTTC

CDR3 length: 15
V gene: TRBV6-5
clone size: once
D gene: TRBD2
J gene: TRBJ2-5
CDR3 protein: CASSYWEGPQETQYF
CDR3 DNA: TGTGCCAGCAGTTACTGGGAGGGACCCCAAGAGACCCAGTACTTC

CDR3 length: 15
V gene: TRBV27
clone size: -
D gene: TRBD1
J gene: TRBJ1-2
CDR3 protein: CASSPYLTGGFGYTF
CDR3 DNA: TGTGCCAGCAGTCCTTATCTGACAGGGGGATTTGGCTACACCTTC

CDR3 length: 16
V gene: TRBV2
clone size: -
D gene: -
J gene: TRBJ1-6
CDR3 protein: CASSDNAAAIGSPLHF
CDR3 DNA: TGTGCCAGCAGTGATAACGCGGCAGCTATAGGTTCACCCCTCCACTTT

CDR3 length: 14
V gene: TRBV15
clone size: -
D gene: TRBD1
J gene: TRBJ1-5
CDR3 protein: CATSGTGDNQPQHF
CDR3 DNA: TGTGCCACCAGCGGGACAGGAGACAATCAGCCCCAGCATTTT

CDR3 length: 13
V gene: TRBV6-5
clone size: -
D gene: -
J gene: TRBJ1-1
CDR3 protein: CASSRPMNTEAFF
CDR3 DNA: TGTGCCAGCAGTCGTCCTATGAACACTGAAGCTTTCTTT

CDR3 length: 13
V gene: TRBV30
clone size: -
D gene: -
J gene: TRBJ1-1
CDR3 protein: CAWGVRQDTEAFF
CDR3 DNA: TGTGCCTGGGGTGTACGACAAGACACTGAAGCTTTCTTT

CDR3 length: 14
V gene: TRBV7-9
clone size: -
D gene: TRBD1
J gene: TRBJ1-4
CDR3 protein: CASRGETGSEKLFF
CDR3 DNA: TGTGCCAGCAGAGGGGAGACAGGGTCAGAAAAACTGTTTTTT

CDR3 length: 12
V gene: TRBV6-5
clone size: -
D gene: TRBD1
J gene: TRBJ1-1
CDR3 protein: CASSYRQGEAFF
CDR3 DNA: TGTGCCAGCAGTTACAGACAGGGTGAAGCTTTCTTT

CDR3 length: 15
V gene: TRBV2
clone size: -
D gene: TRBD1
J gene: TRBJ2-2
CDR3 protein: CATATGTGDTGELFF
CDR3 DNA: TGTGCCACCGCTACCGGGACAGGCGACACCGGGGAGCTGTTTTTT

CDR3 length: 11
V gene: TRBV5-1
clone size: -
D gene: -
J gene: TRBJ1-1
CDR3 protein: CASSSLTEAFF
CDR3 DNA: TGCGCCAGCAGTTCCCTAACGGAAGCTTTCTTT

CDR3 length: 13
V gene: TRBV2
clone size: few
D gene: -
J gene: TRBJ2-7
CDR3 protein: CASRGVVTYEQYF
CDR3 DNA: TGTGCCAGTCGCGGTGTCGTAACCTACGAGCAGTACTTC

CDR3 length: 16
V gene: TRBV9
clone size: -
D gene: -
J gene: TRBJ1-6
CDR3 protein: CASSAPDSSYNSPLHF
CDR3 DNA: TGTGCCAGCAGCGCACCCGATAGCTCCTATAATTCACCCCTCCACTTT

CDR3 length: 13
V gene: TRBV5-1
clone size: -
D gene: -
J gene: TRBJ1-1
CDR3 protein: CASSLRVNTEAFF
CDR3 DNA: TGCGCCAGCAGCTTGCGGGTGAACACTGAAGCTTTCTTT

CDR3 length: 13
V gene: TRBV4-1
clone size: -
D gene: -
J gene: TRBJ1-1
CDR3 protein: CASSQEGGTEAFF
CDR3 DNA: TGCGCCAGCAGCCAAGAGGGGGGAACTGAAGCTTTCTTT

CDR3 length: 14
V gene: TRBV19
clone size: few
D gene: TRBD1
J gene: TRBJ1-2
CDR3 protein: CASSYDRVGYGYTF
CDR3 DNA: TGTGCCAGTAGTTACGACAGGGTTGGATATGGCTACACCTTC

CDR3 length: 16
V gene: TRBV5-1
clone size: -
D gene: -
J gene: TRBJ2-1
CDR3 protein: CASSQGGAGPYNEQFF
CDR3 DNA: TGCGCCAGCAGCCAAGGGGGAGCGGGGCCATACAATGAGCAGTTCTTC